This T cell receptor beta chain was observed in a study of blood T cell repertoires in COVID-19. The assay was immunoSEQ multiplex PCR, and TCRdb's table has in-frame clones only and misses some. The repertoire holds around 58,000 clones, with around 90% as singletons. Germline CDR1 reads LNHDA; CDR2 reads SQIVND (reference sequence). The germline V and J ends were trimmed by 4 bases and 7 bases, with 10 bases remaining between them. The CDR3 length is 12 residues. This receptor was taken from a woman in her thirties or forties who had recovered from COVID-19. The sample taken for sequencing was PBMCs or T cells enriched from blood (not recorded which). This rearrangement joins TRBV19 to TRBJ1-2, with D possibly being TRBD1 (5 bases). CDR3 nucleotide sequence: TGTGCCAGTAGTAGATCAGGGTTTGGCTACACCTTC. Translation: CASSRSGFGYTF.